This T cell receptor beta chain derives from a study of cytomegalovirus exposure and HLA in healthy donors. The study's findings and limits: Associated with cytomegalovirus, according to the listing, were around 160 TCR beta chains.

As to this clone: What it binds is not known.

PCR involved 60 Vbeta and 13 Jbeta primers. Sequenced by immunoSEQ multiplex PCR; TCRdb stores in-frame clones only, minus some. The sample includes 78,000 or so clones, around 62% of them seen just once. The receptor was derived from a male donor in good health and CMV-seropositive. Source material: PBMCs.

CDR3 sequence: CASSWDRGNGYTF. The CDR3 bases are TGTGCCAGCAGCTGGGACAGGGGGAATGGCTACACCTTC. This rearrangement joins TRBV5-8 to TRBJ1-2; 11 positions agree with TRBD1. The CDR3 is 13 residues long. Germline lookup yields CDR1 SGHTS and CDR2 YDEGEE. Germline trimming cut 3 bases from V and 6 bases from J; bases unmatched to any gene: 1.